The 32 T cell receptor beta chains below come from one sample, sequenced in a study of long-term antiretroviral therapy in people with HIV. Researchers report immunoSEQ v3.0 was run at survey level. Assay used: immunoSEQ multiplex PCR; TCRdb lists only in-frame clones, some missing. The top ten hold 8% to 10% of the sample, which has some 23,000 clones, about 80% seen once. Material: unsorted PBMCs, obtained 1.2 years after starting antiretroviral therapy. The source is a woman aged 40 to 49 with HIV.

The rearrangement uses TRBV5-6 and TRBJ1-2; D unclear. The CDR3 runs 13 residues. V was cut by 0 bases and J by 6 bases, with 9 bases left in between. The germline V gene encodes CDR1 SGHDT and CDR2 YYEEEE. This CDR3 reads CASSLGGFDGYTF. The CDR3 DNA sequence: TGTGCCAGCAGCTTGGGAGGGTTTGATGGCTACACCTTC.

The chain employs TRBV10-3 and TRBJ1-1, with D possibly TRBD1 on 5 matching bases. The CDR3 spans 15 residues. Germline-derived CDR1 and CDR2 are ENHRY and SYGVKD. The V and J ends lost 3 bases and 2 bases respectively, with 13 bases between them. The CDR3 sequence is CAISDPGTLNTEAFF. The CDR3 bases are TGTGCCATCAGTGATCCCGGGACCCTTAACACTGAAGCTTTCTTT.

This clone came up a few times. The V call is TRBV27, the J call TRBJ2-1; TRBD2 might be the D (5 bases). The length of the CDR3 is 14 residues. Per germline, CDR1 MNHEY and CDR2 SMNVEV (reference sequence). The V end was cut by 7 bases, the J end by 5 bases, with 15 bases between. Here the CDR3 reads CASTDGNDDNEQFF. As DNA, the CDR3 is TGTGCCAGCACTGACGGGAACGATGACAATGAGCAGTTCTTC.

This CDR3 reads CAWSRGAVTKYYSPLHF. Here the CDR3 DNA reads TGTGCCTGGAGTCGGGGGGCGGTCACAAAATATTATTCACCCCTCCACTTT. The rearrangement joins TRBV30 to TRBJ1-6, with a possible D match to TRBD1 (6 bases). Trimming left V 2 bases short and J 8 bases short, with 22 bases between. Germline V lookup: CDR1 GTSNPN, CDR2 SVGIG (reference sequence). CDR3 length: 17 residues.

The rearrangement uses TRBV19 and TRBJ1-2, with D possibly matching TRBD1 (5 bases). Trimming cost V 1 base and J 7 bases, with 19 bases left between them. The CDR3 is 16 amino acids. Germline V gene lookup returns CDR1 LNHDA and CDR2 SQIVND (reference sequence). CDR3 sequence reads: CASSIGRTSRASGYTF. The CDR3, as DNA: TGTGCCAGTAGTATAGGGAGGACATCTAGGGCAAGTGGCTACACCTTC.

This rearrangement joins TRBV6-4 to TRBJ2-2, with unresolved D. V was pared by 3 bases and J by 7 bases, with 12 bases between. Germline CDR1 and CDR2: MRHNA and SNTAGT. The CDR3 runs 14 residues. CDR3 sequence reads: CASSENGRGGELFF. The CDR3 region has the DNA TGTGCCAGCAGTGAAAATGGCCGCGGCGGGGAGCTGTTTTTT.

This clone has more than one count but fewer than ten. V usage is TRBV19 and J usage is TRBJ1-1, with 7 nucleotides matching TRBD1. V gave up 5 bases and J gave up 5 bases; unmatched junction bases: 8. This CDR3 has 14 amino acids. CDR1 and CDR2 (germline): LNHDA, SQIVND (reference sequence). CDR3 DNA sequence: TGTGCCAGTAGTTGGGGACAGTCGAGGACTGAAGCTTTCTTT. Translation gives CASSWGQSRTEAFF.

For the CDR3, the DNA is TGTGCCAGCAGCTTAGGGGTAGCGGGAGGTTTATACAATGAGCAGTTCTTC. This sequence encodes CASSLGVAGGLYNEQFF. This sequence joins TRBV7-8 and TRBJ2-1; 10 bases line up with TRBD2. The germline gives CDR1 SGHVS, CDR2 FQNEAQ. Germline trimming cut 1 base from V and 4 bases from J; bases unmatched to any gene: 7. This CDR3 is built from 17 residues.

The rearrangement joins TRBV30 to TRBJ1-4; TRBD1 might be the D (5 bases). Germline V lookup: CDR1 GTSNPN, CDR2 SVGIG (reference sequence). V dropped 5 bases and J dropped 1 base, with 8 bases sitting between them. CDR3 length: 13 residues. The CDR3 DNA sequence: TGTGCCTGGGGGGGAGGAACTAATGAAAAACTGTTTTTT. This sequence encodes CAWGGGTNEKLFF. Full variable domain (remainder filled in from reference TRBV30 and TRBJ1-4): SQTIHQWPATLVQPVGSPLSLECTVEGTSNPNLYWYRQAAGRGLQLLFYSVGIGQISSEVPQNLSASRPQDRQFILSSKKLLLSDSGFYLCAWGGGTNEKLFFGSGTQLSVL.

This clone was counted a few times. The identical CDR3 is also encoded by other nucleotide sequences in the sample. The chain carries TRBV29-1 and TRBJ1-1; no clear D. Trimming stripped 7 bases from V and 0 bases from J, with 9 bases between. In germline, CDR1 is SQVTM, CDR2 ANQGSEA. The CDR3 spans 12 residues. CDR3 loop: CSATRMNTEAFF. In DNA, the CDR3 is TGCAGCGCTACACGGATGAACACTGAAGCTTTCTTT.

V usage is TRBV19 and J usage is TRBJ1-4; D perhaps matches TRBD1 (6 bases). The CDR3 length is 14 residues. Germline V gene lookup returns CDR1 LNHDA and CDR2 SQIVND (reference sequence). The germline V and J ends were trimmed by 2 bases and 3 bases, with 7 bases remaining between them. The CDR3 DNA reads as TGTGCCAGTAGTATACCAGGGGCTAATGAAAAACTGTTTTTT. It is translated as CASSIPGANEKLFF.

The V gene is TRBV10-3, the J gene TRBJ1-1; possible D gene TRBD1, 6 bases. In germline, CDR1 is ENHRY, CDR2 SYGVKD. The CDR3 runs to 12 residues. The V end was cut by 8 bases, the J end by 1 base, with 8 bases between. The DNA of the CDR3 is TGTGCCATCGGGACACAGAACACTGAAGCTTTCTTT. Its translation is CAIGTQNTEAFF.

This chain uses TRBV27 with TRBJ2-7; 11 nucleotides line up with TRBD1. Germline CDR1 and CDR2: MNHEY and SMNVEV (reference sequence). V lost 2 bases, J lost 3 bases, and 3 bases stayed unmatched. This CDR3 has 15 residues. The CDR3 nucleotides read TGTGCCAGCAGTTTAGGGACAGGGGGGCACTACGAGCAGTACTTC. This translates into CASSLGTGGHYEQYF.

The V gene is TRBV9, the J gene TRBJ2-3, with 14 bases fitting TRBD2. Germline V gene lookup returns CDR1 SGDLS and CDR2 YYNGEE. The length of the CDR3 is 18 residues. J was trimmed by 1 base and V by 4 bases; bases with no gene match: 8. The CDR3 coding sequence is TGTGCCAGCAGCTCCTCCCGGACTAGCGGGGGGCGCACAGATACGCAGTATTTT. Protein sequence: CASSSSRTSGGRTDTQYF. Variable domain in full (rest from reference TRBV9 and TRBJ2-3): DSGVTQTPKHLITATGQRVTLRCSPRSGDLSVYWYQQSLDQGLQFLIQYYNGEERAKGNILERFSAQQFPDLHSELNLSSLELGDSALYFCASSSSRTSGGRTDTQYFGPGTRLTVL.

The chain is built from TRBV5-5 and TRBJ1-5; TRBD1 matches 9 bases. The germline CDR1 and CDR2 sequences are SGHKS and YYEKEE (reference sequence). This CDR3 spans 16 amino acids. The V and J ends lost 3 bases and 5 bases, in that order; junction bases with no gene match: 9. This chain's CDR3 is CASSSVGTGQHQPQHF. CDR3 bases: TGTGCCAGCAGCTCGGTGGGGACAGGGCAACATCAGCCCCAGCATTTT.

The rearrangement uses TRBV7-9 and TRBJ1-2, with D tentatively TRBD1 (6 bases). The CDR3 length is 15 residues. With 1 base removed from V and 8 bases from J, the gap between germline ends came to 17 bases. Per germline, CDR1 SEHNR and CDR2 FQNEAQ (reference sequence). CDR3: CASSLETGNAGGYTF. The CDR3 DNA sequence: TGTGCCAGCAGCTTAGAAACAGGGAATGCGGGGGGCTACACCTTC.

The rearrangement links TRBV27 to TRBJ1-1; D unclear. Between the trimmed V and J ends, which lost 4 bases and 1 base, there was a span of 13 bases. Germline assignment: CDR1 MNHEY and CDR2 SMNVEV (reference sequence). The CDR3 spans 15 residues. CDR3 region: CASSSRRGENTEAFF. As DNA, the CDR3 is TGTGCCAGCAGTTCCCGCCGAGGTGAGAACACTGAAGCTTTCTTT.

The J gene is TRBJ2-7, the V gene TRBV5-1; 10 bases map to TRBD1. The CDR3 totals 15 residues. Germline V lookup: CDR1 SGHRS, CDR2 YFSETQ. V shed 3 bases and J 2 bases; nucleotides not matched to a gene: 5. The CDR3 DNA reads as TGCGCCAGCAGCTACTGGACAGGGGGAACCTACGAGCAGTACTTC. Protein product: CASSYWTGGTYEQYF.

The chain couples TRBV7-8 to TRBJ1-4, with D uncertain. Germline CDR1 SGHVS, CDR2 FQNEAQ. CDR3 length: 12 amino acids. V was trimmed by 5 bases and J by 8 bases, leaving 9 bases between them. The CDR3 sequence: CASSPPSEKLFF. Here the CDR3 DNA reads TGTGCCAGCAGCCCTCCTTCCGAAAAACTGTTTTTT.

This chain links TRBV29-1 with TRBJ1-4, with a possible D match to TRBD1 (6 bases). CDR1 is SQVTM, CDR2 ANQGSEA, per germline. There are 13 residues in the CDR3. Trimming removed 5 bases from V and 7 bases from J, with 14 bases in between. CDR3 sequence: CSVYREGSEKLFF. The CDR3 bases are TGCAGCGTTTACAGGGAGGGTAGTGAAAAACTGTTTTTT.

DNA of the CDR3: TGTGCCAGCAGCAAACCAACTGAGACCCGAGATCGAGGATATTTT. Amino acids: CASSKPTETRDRGYF. The rearrangement uses TRBV21-1 and TRBJ1-3. TRBV21-1 is annotated as a pseudogene. This CDR3 is built from 15 residues.

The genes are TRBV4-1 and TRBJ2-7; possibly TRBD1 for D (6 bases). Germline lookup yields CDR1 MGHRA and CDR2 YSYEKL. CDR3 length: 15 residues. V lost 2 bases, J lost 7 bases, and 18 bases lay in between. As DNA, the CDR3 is TGCGCCAGCAGCCAAATGGTACAGGGAGTTGGAGAGCAGTACTTC. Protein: CASSQMVQGVGEQYF.

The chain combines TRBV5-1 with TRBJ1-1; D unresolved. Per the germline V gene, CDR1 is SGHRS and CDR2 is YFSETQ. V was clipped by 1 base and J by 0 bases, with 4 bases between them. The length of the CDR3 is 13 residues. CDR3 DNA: TGCGCCAGCAGCTTGACCGTGAACACTGAAGCTTTCTTT. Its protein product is CASSLTVNTEAFF.

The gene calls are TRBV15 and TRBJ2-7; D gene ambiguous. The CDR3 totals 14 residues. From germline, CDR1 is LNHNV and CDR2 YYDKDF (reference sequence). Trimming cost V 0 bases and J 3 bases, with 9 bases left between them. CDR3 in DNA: TGTGCCACCAGCAGAGATTACCAGGACTACGAGCAGTACTTC. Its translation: CATSRDYQDYEQYF.

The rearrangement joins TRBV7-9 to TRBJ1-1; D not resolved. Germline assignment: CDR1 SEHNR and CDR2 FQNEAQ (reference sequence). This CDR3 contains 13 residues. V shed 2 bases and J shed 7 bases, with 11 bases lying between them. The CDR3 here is CASSLTGSSEAFF. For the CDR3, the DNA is TGTGCCAGCAGCTTAACTGGGAGTAGTGAAGCTTTCTTT.

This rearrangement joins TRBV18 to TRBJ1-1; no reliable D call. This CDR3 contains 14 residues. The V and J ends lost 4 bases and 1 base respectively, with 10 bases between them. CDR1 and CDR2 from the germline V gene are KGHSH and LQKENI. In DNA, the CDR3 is TGTGCCAGCTCACACTCTATAACGAACACTGAAGCTTTCTTT. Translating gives CASSHSITNTEAFF.

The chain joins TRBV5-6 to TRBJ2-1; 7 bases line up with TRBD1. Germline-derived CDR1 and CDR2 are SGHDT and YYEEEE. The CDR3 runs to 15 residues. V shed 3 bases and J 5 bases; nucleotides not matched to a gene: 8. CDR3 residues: CASSWGQLQNNEQFF. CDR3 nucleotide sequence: TGTGCCAGCAGCTGGGGACAGCTACAAAACAATGAGCAGTTCTTC.

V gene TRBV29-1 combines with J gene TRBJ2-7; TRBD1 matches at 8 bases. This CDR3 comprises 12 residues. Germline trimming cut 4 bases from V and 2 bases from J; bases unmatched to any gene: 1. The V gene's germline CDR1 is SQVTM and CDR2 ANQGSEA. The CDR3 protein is CSVGTGPYEQYF. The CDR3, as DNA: TGCAGCGTTGGGACAGGGCCCTACGAGCAGTACTTC.

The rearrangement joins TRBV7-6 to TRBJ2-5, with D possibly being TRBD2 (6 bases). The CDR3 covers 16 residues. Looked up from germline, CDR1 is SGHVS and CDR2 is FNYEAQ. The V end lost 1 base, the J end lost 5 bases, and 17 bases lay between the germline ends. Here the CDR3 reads CASSLERVAGWETQYF. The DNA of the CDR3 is TGTGCCAGCAGCTTAGAGCGGGTAGCTGGATGGGAGACCCAGTACTTC.

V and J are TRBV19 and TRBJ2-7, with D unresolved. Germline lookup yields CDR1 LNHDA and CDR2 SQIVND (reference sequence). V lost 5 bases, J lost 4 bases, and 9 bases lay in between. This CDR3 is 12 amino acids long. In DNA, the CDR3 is TGTGCCAGTAGTCACGGAATTTACGAGCAGTACTTC. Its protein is CASSHGIYEQYF.

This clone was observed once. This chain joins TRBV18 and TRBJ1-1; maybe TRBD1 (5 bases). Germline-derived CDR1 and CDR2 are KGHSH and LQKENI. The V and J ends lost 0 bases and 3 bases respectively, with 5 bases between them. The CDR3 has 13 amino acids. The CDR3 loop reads CASSPPGDTEAFF. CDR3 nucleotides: TGTGCCAGCTCACCACCGGGGGACACTGAAGCTTTCTTT.

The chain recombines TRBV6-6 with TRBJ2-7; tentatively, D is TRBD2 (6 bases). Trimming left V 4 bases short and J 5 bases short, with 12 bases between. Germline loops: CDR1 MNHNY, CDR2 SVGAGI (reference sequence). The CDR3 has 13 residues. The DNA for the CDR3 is TGTGCCAGCAGTTCGGGACTCGTCGACGAGCAGTACTTC. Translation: CASSSGLVDEQYF.